Listed below are T cell receptor beta chains from one sample, sequenced in a study of T cell responses to AZD1222 COVID-19 vaccine. Using immunoSEQ multiplex PCR, the repertoire was profiled, and TCRdb retains in-frame clones only, with some absent. Here the sample spans 100,000 to 150,000 clones, 90% being singletons. This specimen consisted of peripheral blood, obtained on day 0 of AZD1222 vaccination. The receptors were gathered from an adult in good health. Both conserved end residues are part of each CDR3. A D gene is named only where the DNA matches it firmly. Rows give clone size only sometimes, using once, few, many, or a class for an expanded clone.

v_call	cdr3_length	j_call	d_call	clone_size	cdr3_nt	cdr3_aa
TRBV6-5	15	TRBJ2-4	TRBD2	NA	TGTGCCAGCAGGGATAGCGGGAGGGATTCGGGCATTCAGTACTTC	CASRDSGRDSGIQYF
TRBV3-1/TRBV3-2	15	TRBJ1-2	NA	NA	TGTGCCAGCAGCCAAGATTCAAAACGACTTAGTGGCTACACCTTC	CASSQDSKRLSGYTF
TRBV3-1/TRBV3-2	11	TRBJ1-1	NA	NA	TGTGCCAGCAGCCAAAGGGCTGAAGCTTTCTTT	CASSQRAEAFF
TRBV3-1/TRBV3-2	13	TRBJ2-1	NA	once	TGTGCCAGCAGCCAAGATCTTGGCGATGAGCAGTTCTTC	CASSQDLGDEQFF
TRBV6-2/TRBV6-3	16	TRBJ1-6	TRBD1	NA	TGTGCCAGCAGTGTTTCCGGGACAGGGGGTAGTCCACCCCTCCACTTT	CASSVSGTGGSPPLHF
TRBV29-1	13	TRBJ1-4	NA	NA	TGCAGCGTTGGGAGGACAGCCGGGGAAAAACTGTTTTTT	CSVGRTAGEKLFF
TRBV11-3	14	TRBJ2-3	NA	once	TGTGCCAGCAGCTTGAATAGCGCTCCAGATACGCAGTATTTT	CASSLNSAPDTQYF
TRBV19	16	TRBJ2-7	NA	NA	TGTGCCAGTAGTATAAGGGTGTGGCCGACTATTTACGAGCAGTACTTC	CASSIRVWPTIYEQYF
TRBV7-8	15	TRBJ1-6	TRBD1	NA	TGTGCCAGCAGCCCGCGCCAGGGGGCCAATTCACCCCTCCACTTT	CASSPRQGANSPLHF
TRBV5-4	14	TRBJ1-6	NA	NA	TGTGCCAGCAGCTTGGACAGGACTAATTCACCCCTCCACTTT	CASSLDRTNSPLHF
TRBV6-5	14	TRBJ1-2	NA	NA	TGTGCCAGCAGTTACTTATCCGCCGGGAGTCGCTACACCTTC	CASSYLSAGSRYTF
TRBV2	16	TRBJ1-3	TRBD1	NA	TGTGCCAGCACCTACGGGACAGGGTTCTCTGGAAACACCATATATTTT	CASTYGTGFSGNTIYF
TRBV2	13	TRBJ2-2	NA	few	TGTGCCACCCTTGACAGGACCACCGGGGAGCTGTTTTTT	CATLDRTTGELFF
TRBV5-1	13	TRBJ2-2	NA	NA	TGCGCCAGCAGTAATCCGGCGTCCGGGGAGCTGTTTTTT	CASSNPASGELFF
TRBV15	16	TRBJ2-3	NA	NA	TGTGCCACCAGCAGATCTCCAGGGGCCAGAGCAGATACGCAGTATTTT	CATSRSPGARADTQYF
TRBV5-8	16	TRBJ1-5	TRBD1	NA	TGTGCCAGCAGCGCTGGGACAGGGTGGGGGAATCAGCCCCAGCATTTT	CASSAGTGWGNQPQHF
TRBV11-2	14	TRBJ1-2	TRBD1	NA	TGTGCCAGCAGCGGGACAGGGTCTAACTATGGCTACACCTTC	CASSGTGSNYGYTF
TRBV3-1/TRBV3-2	16	TRBJ2-3	TRBD2	NA	TGTGCCAGCAGCCTGCGGACTAGCGGGAGAGGAGATACGCAGTATTTT	CASSLRTSGRGDTQYF
TRBV5-6	15	TRBJ2-7	TRBD1	NA	TGTGCCAGCAGCCCCCCGGGACAGCATCATTACGAGCAGTACTTC	CASSPPGQHHYEQYF
TRBV19	15	TRBJ1-2	TRBD1	once	TGTGCCAGTAGTCCCCCGGACAGGGGACCGCGCGGCTACACCTTC	CASSPPDRGPRGYTF
TRBV7-9	19	TRBJ2-1	TRBD2	NA	TGTGCCAGCAGGGGAAGGATAGCGGGAGTTCCCCTTTCCCCCGATGAGCAGTTCTTC	CASRGRIAGVPLSPDEQFF
TRBV12-3/TRBV12-4	13	TRBJ1-1	TRBD1	once	TGTGCCAGCAGGCAGGGGGCGGGCACTGAAGCTTTCTTT	CASRQGAGTEAFF
TRBV24-1	16	TRBJ2-1	TRBD2	NA	TGTGCCACCAGTGGGACGGGACTAGCGGGGCACAATGAGCAGTTCTTC	CATSGTGLAGHNEQFF
TRBV6-1	15	TRBJ2-2	NA	NA	TGTGCCAGCAGTGAAGGCCTAGCGACCACCGGGGAGCTGTTTTTT	CASSEGLATTGELFF
TRBV2	15	TRBJ2-2	TRBD2	NA	TGTGCCAGCAGAAGCCTAGCGGGAGGAACCGGGGAGCTGTTTTTT	CASRSLAGGTGELFF
TRBV5-4	15	TRBJ1-1	TRBD1	NA	TGTGCCAGCAGGCCTGCGACAGGGAAGAACACTGAAGCTTTCTTT	CASRPATGKNTEAFF
TRBV25-1	11	TRBJ1-1	NA	NA	TGTGCCAGCGTCCAGAACACTGAAGCTTTCTTT	CASVQNTEAFF
TRBV19	16	TRBJ1-1	TRBD1	NA	TGTGCCAGTAGTATCGGGACAGGGGTAATGAACACTGAAGCTTTCTTT	CASSIGTGVMNTEAFF
TRBV27	11	TRBJ2-1	NA	NA	TGTGCCAGCAGTGGGGGGATAGGGAAGTTCTTC	CASSGGIGKFF
TRBV7-9	14	TRBJ1-3	NA	NA	TGTGCCAGCAGCTCCTGGACACCTGGAAACACCATATATTTT	CASSSWTPGNTIYF
TRBV10-3	14	TRBJ2-7	TRBD1	once	TGTGCCATCAGTAGGGACAGGGGTGAACACGAGCAGTACTTC	CAISRDRGEHEQYF